The 10 T cell receptor beta chains below come from one sample, sequenced in a study of shared clonotypes between healthy human individuals. Using immunoSEQ multiplex PCR, the repertoire was profiled, and TCRdb retains in-frame clones only, with some absent. The sample lists roughly 510,000 clones; 60% to 80% were seen once. Material: PBMCs. All receptors derive from a woman in her 40s in good health. Some clones in this sample may be carry-over from other donors' samples.

The chain couples TRBV28 to TRBJ1-2, with D tentatively TRBD1 (6 bases). Germline-derived CDR1 and CDR2 are MDHEN and SYDVKM. The ends were cut back, 5 bases at V and 8 bases at J, with 9 bases in the middle. The CDR3 has 11 residues. CDR3 sequence: CASSPQGGYTF. The CDR3 nucleotides are TGTGCCAGCAGTCCTCAGGGGGGCTACACCTTC.

The chain is built from TRBV4-1 and TRBJ2-2; 9 bases map to TRBD1. The CDR3 loop spans 16 amino acids. After removal of 4 bases from V and 2 bases from J, the junction contained 5 bases not matched to a gene. Germline CDR1 and CDR2: MGHRA and YSYEKL. The CDR3 loop is CASSPPDRGNTGELFF. The CDR3 region has the DNA TGCGCCAGCAGCCCCCCGGACAGGGGAAACACCGGGGAGCTGTTTTTT.

Only a few counts were recorded for this clone. This rearrangement joins TRBV13 to TRBJ1-2; the match to TRBD1 covers 12 bases. This CDR3 has 18 amino acids. J gave up 4 bases and V 0 bases, and 9 bases lay outside the gene matches. Germline assignment: CDR1 PRHDT and CDR2 FYEKMQ (reference sequence). In DNA form, the CDR3 reads TGTGCCAGCAGCTTAGGGAGGGGACAGGGGGCGTCATCCTATGGCTACACCTTC. Amino acids: CASSLGRGQGASSYGYTF.

The chain is built from TRBV28 and TRBJ2-1, with no clear D. V lost 6 bases and J lost 9, with 9 bases in between. Per germline, CDR1 MDHEN and CDR2 SYDVKM. The CDR3 totals 11 residues. CDR3: CASRDVVEQFF. DNA of the CDR3: TGTGCCAGCAGGGACGTTGTTGAGCAGTTCTTC.

The chain uses TRBV4-1 and TRBJ2-7; 8 bases fit TRBD1. Germline V gene sequence: CDR1 MGHRA, CDR2 YSYEKL. The CDR3 is made up of 14 amino acids. The J segment lost 3 bases and the V segment lost 3 bases, leaving 4 bases of the junction unmatched. CDR3 DNA: TGCGCCAGCAGCCAGCAGGACAGGGACTACGAGCAGTACTTC. It translates to CASSQQDRDYEQYF.

The rearrangement links TRBV11-2 to TRBJ2-7, with 8 nucleotides matching TRBD2. The germline V gene encodes CDR1 SGHAT and CDR2 FQNNGV. The CDR3 contains 15 residues. With 1 base clipped from V and 0 bases from J, the junction kept 2 bases outside the gene matches. CDR3 residues: CASSLGREASYEQYF. The CDR3 DNA reads as TGTGCCAGCAGCTTAGGGCGGGAGGCCTCCTACGAGCAGTACTTC.

This clone appeared a single time. The V gene is TRBV5-1, the J gene TRBJ2-7; 7 bases line up with TRBD1. This CDR3 has 17 residues. Trimming took 0 bases from V and 3 from J; bases not matched to a gene: 12. Germline CDR1 is SGHRS and CDR2 is YFSETQ. The DNA for the CDR3 is TGCGCCAGCAGCTTGGAAGGGGGCGCTTCTTTAATCTACGAGCAGTACTTC. This translates into CASSLEGGASLIYEQYF.

This rearrangement joins TRBV19 to TRBJ1-1; D remains unclear. The germline V gene encodes CDR1 LNHDA and CDR2 SQIVND (reference sequence). This CDR3 comprises 14 residues. V lost 2 bases and J 2 bases, leaving 9 bases between the germline ends. The CDR3 loop reads CASSIRQDNTEAFF. The CDR3 nucleotides are TGTGCCAGTAGTATAAGACAAGACAACACTGAAGCTTTCTTT. Combining the CDR3 with reference TRBV19 and TRBJ1-1 gives the whole variable domain DGGITQSPKYLFRKEGQNVTLSCEQNLNHDAMYWYRQDPGQGLRLIYYSQIVNDFQKGDIAEGYSVSREKKESFPLTVTSAQKNPTAFYLCASSIRQDNTEAFFGQGTRLTVV.

The V call is TRBV5-1, the J call TRBJ2-7; no clear D. Germline CDR1 SGHRS, CDR2 YFSETQ. The V end lost 0 bases, the J end lost 4 bases, and 8 bases lay between the germline ends. The CDR3 is made up of 13 amino acids. The CDR3 reads CASSLGSQYEQYF. The CDR3 nucleotides read TGCGCCAGCAGCTTGGGGTCCCAGTACGAGCAGTACTTC. Combining the CDR3 with reference TRBV5-1 and TRBJ2-7 gives the whole variable domain KAGVTQTPRYLIKTRGQQVTLSCSPISGHRSVSWYQQTPGQGLQFLFEYFSETQRNKGNFPGRFSGRQFSNSRSEMNVSTLELGDSALYLCASSLGSQYEQYFGPGTRLTVT.

The chain is built from TRBV6-1 and TRBJ1-2, with D possibly matching TRBD1 (5 bases). Germline lookup yields CDR1 MNHNS and CDR2 SASEGT. The CDR3 covers 14 residues. Deletions cut 0 bases from V and 4 bases from J, with 9 bases between. CDR3 nucleotides: TGTGCCAGCAGTGAAGCGGGGGATTTCTATGGCTACACCTTC. Protein sequence: CASSEAGDFYGYTF.